This entry lists 30 T cell receptor beta chains sequenced from one sample in a study of OX40 agonist ivuxolimab in advanced cancers. This table comes from immunoSEQ multiplex PCR, and its TCRdb copy is limited to in-frame clones, with some not included. The table records 25,000 to 30,000 clones, approximately 90% of them present only once. The sample in question was CD4+ or CD8+ T cells sorted from blood, obtained in a trial of the OX40 agonist ivuxolimab. These receptors originate from an adult with an advanced solid tumor such as melanoma, head and neck, liver or kidney cancer.

This clone was seen a single time. This chain connects TRBV28 to TRBJ2-1; the D gene is possibly TRBD1 (6 bases). Trimming pared 4 bases from V and 4 bases from J, leaving 11 bases between. The V gene's germline CDR1 is MDHEN and CDR2 SYDVKM. The CDR3 loop spans 14 amino acids. CDR3 amino acids: CASSSTTGYNEQFF. CDR3 coding DNA: TGTGCCAGCAGTTCCACAACAGGGTACAATGAGCAGTTCTTC.

The CDR3 is CASSPGGKGFANTEAFF. In DNA form, the CDR3 reads TGCGCCAGCAGCCCAGGAGGTAAGGGTTTTGCGAACACTGAAGCTTTCTTT. The V call is TRBV5-1, the J call TRBJ1-1, with D hard to call. CDR3 length equals 17 residues. Germline V gene data show CDR1 as SGHRS and CDR2 as YFSETQ. Trimming shortened V by 4 bases and J by 1 base, and 20 bases separated the two germline ends.

The J gene is TRBJ2-5, the V gene TRBV9; unclear D gene. The CDR3 is made up of 14 amino acids. Per germline, CDR1 SGDLS and CDR2 YYNGEE. Trimming shortened V by 0 bases and J by 0 bases, and 6 bases separated the two germline ends. The CDR3 sequence: CASSVGRNQETQYF. The CDR3 bases are TGTGCCAGCAGCGTAGGTCGGAACCAAGAGACCCAGTACTTC.

Here the CDR3 reads CASSLSGTGRYEQYF. Here the CDR3 DNA reads TGTGCCAGCAGCCTTTCCGGGACAGGCCGCTACGAGCAGTACTTC. This sequence joins TRBV7-6 and TRBJ2-7; 8 bases align to TRBD1. Germline V gene lookup returns CDR1 SGHVS and CDR2 FNYEAQ. This CDR3 has 15 amino acids. V was pared by 5 bases and J by 3 bases, with 9 bases of the junction left unmatched.

The chain is built from TRBV19 and TRBJ2-1, with TRBD2 as a possible D gene (6 bases). Germline values: CDR1 LNHDA, CDR2 SQIVND (reference sequence). The CDR3 is 14 residues long. The V gene lost 8 bases and the J gene lost 0 bases, with 11 bases spanning the gap. CDR3 sequence (DNA): TGTGCCAGTTGCCGGGGGAACTCCTACAATGAGCAGTTCTTC. This sequence encodes CASCRGNSYNEQFF.

As DNA, the CDR3 is TGTGCCAGCATCACAAGGGGGAACACTGAAGCTTTCTTT. Its translation is CASITRGNTEAFF. The V gene is TRBV25-1, the J gene TRBJ1-1, with a possible D match to TRBD1 (5 bases). The germline gives CDR1 MGHDK, CDR2 SYGVNS. With 7 bases removed from V and 1 base from J, the gap between germline ends came to 10 bases. There are 13 residues in the CDR3.

The chain combines TRBV5-1 with TRBJ2-7, with D hard to call. The V end was cut by 4 bases, the J end by 1 base, with 9 bases between. Germline lookup yields CDR1 SGHRS and CDR2 YFSETQ. The length of the CDR3 is 13 residues. CDR3 region: CASSMDGSYEQYF. The CDR3 DNA sequence: TGCGCCAGCAGCATGGACGGATCCTACGAGCAGTACTTC.

The chain is built from TRBV14 and TRBJ2-3; no clear D. The length of the CDR3 is 12 residues. V was pared by 5 bases and J by 4 bases, with 7 bases between. Per the germline V gene, CDR1 is SGHDN and CDR2 is FVKESK. In nucleotides, the CDR3 is TGTGCCAGCAGCTTCGCCCCAGATACGCAGTATTTT. Its translation is CASSFAPDTQYF.

This chain links TRBV7-9 with TRBJ2-5, with D unresolved. The ends were cut back, 3 bases at V and 1 base at J, with 6 bases in the middle. CDR1 and CDR2 from the germline V gene are SEHNR and FQNEAQ (reference sequence). The CDR3 has 13 residues. Written as DNA, the CDR3 is TGTGCCAGCAGCTTGGCTAGCCAAGAGACCCAGTACTTC. The encoded protein is CASSLASQETQYF. Filled out from reference TRBV7-9 and TRBJ2-5, the complete variable domain reads DTGVSQNPRHKITKRGQNVTFRCDPISEHNRLYWYRQTLGQGPEFLTYFQNEAQLEKSRLLSDRFSAERPKGSFSTLEIQRTEQGDSAMYLCASSLASQETQYFGPGTRLLVL.

The chain recombines TRBV7-9 with TRBJ2-3, with D maybe TRBD2 (6 bases). The CDR3 has 16 residues. Germline CDR1 and CDR2: SEHNR and FQNEAQ (reference sequence). Trimming took 1 base from V and 2 from J, leaving 13 bases between them. The CDR3 DNA follows: TGTGCCAGCAGCTTAGTGGGACTCAGGGCCACAGATACGCAGTATTTT. It translates to CASSLVGLRATDTQYF.

This clone came up once. The rearrangement joins TRBV27 to TRBJ1-6; D remains ambiguous. CDR1 MNHEY and CDR2 SMNVEV come from the germline V gene (reference sequence). The V end was cut by 5 bases, the J end by 9 bases, with 11 bases between. The CDR3 has 13 amino acids. CDR3 loop: CASSQLPGSPLHF. The CDR3 DNA reads as TGTGCCAGCAGTCAACTACCTGGTTCACCCCTCCACTTT.

The chain recombines TRBV19 with TRBJ1-5, with a tentative D call TRBD1 (5 bases). The CDR3 loop spans 12 amino acids. V was shortened by 9 bases and J by 2 bases, with 8 bases between the two germline ends. The germline CDR1 and CDR2 sequences are LNHDA and SQIVND (reference sequence). The DNA of the CDR3 is TGTGCCAGCAGGGAGGGCAATCAGCCCCAGCATTTT. It specifies CASREGNQPQHF. The complete variable domain, with remaining parts taken from reference TRBV19 and TRBJ1-5, reads DGGITQSPKYLFRKEGQNVTLSCEQNLNHDAMYWYRQDPGQGLRLIYYSQIVNDFQKGDIAEGYSVSREKKESFPLTVTSAQKNPTAFYLCASREGNQPQHFGDGTRLSIL.

V is TRBV19 and J is TRBJ2-2, with 9 positions matching TRBD2. Per germline, CDR1 LNHDA and CDR2 SQIVND (reference sequence). With V trimmed by 7 bases and J by 4 bases, 10 bases remained unmatched. The CDR3 is 16 amino acids. The CDR3 DNA follows: TGTGCCAGTATCCTCTCAGCGGGGGGATTCACCGGGGAGCTGTTTTTT. Its translation: CASILSAGGFTGELFF.

This chain links TRBV5-6 with TRBJ2-7, with TRBD1 matching over 11 bases. Per germline, CDR1 SGHDT and CDR2 YYEEEE. This CDR3 spans 16 amino acids. Trimming cost V 0 bases and J 10 bases; bases outside gene matches: 12. The CDR3 spells CASSLDPGQGDHDQYF. CDR3 nucleotides: TGTGCCAGCAGCTTGGACCCGGGACAGGGGGACCATGATCAGTACTTC.

This clone was recorded a few times. In DNA form, the CDR3 reads TGTGCCAGCAGCTGGGTCATGAACACTGAAGCTTTCTTT. This codes for CASSWVMNTEAFF. This chain joins TRBV7-8 and TRBJ1-1; no clear D. The germline gives CDR1 SGHVS, CDR2 FQNEAQ. With 4 bases removed from V and 0 bases from J, the gap between germline ends came to 6 bases. CDR3 length equals 13 residues.

This clone came up a few times. The gene calls are TRBV6-6 and TRBJ1-5; the D gene is possibly TRBD1 (6 bases). The CDR3 runs to 15 residues. V lost 4 bases and J lost 9, with 19 bases in between. Germline loops: CDR1 MNHNY, CDR2 SVGAGI (reference sequence). The CDR3 DNA reads as TGTGCCAGCAGTTCGGATGGACAGTCTCATTGGCCCCAGCATTTT. Protein sequence: CASSSDGQSHWPQHF.

The chain uses TRBV29-1 and TRBJ2-1; maybe TRBD2 (6 bases). V gave up 3 bases and J gave up 4 bases, with 13 bases separating them. The CDR3 extends over 14 amino acids. Germline V gene data show CDR1 as SQVTM and CDR2 as ANQGSEA. The CDR3 DNA reads as TGCAGCGTTGATCTGGGGGAGGTTTACAATGAGCAGTTCTTC. Its translation: CSVDLGEVYNEQFF.

The chain joins TRBV19 to TRBJ2-7; TRBD2 agrees at 8 bases. Germline values: CDR1 LNHDA, CDR2 SQIVND (reference sequence). The J segment lost 2 bases and the V segment lost 2 bases, leaving 5 bases of the junction unmatched. The CDR3 is 15 residues long. The CDR3 reads CASSISSGATYEQYF. The CDR3 DNA reads TGTGCCAGTAGTATAAGTAGCGGGGCTACCTACGAGCAGTACTTC.

The rearrangement joins TRBV30 to TRBJ2-1, with D possibly being TRBD2 (6 bases). Germline lookup yields CDR1 GTSNPN and CDR2 SVGIG (reference sequence). The CDR3 covers 15 residues. Trimming took off 1 base at V and 4 bases at J, with 14 bases between the two ends. The CDR3 DNA reads TGTGCCTGGAGTGGTGCCAGGGCGGGATACAATGAGCAGTTCTTC. It is translated as CAWSGARAGYNEQFF.

The rearrangement links TRBV19 to TRBJ1-2, with 8 bases that match TRBD1. Germline V gene sequence: CDR1 LNHDA, CDR2 SQIVND (reference sequence). This CDR3 comprises 16 residues. Unmatched junction bases numbered 7, after V lost 3 bases and J lost 1 base. The CDR3 region has the DNA TGTGCCAGTAGTATTGGACCGACAGGGGTTAACTATGGCTACACCTTC. Its translation: CASSIGPTGVNYGYTF.

V gene TRBV28 combines with J gene TRBJ2-7; D is ambiguous. The V and J ends lost 6 bases and 4 bases respectively, with 16 bases between them. The CDR3 length is 14 residues. Per the germline V gene, CDR1 is MDHEN and CDR2 is SYDVKM. The CDR3 nucleotides read TGTGCCAGCAGACCCGGGCCGGAAGAATACGAGCAGTACTTC. It specifies CASRPGPEEYEQYF.

The chain employs TRBV5-4 and TRBJ1-2; D gene unclear. Trimming took off 4 bases at V and 2 bases at J, with 12 bases between the two ends. Germline values: CDR1 SGHNT, CDR2 YYREEE (reference sequence). This CDR3 is 14 amino acids long. The CDR3 reads CASSARDGNYGYTF. Written as DNA, the CDR3 is TGTGCCAGCAGCGCACGAGACGGGAACTATGGCTACACCTTC.

CDR3 loop: CASSLAGGGLSYNEQFF. The CDR3 DNA is TGTGCCAGCAGCTTAGCTGGCGGGGGACTCTCCTACAATGAGCAGTTCTTC. This rearrangement joins TRBV7-8 to TRBJ2-1; 7 bases line up with TRBD2. Germline V gene data show CDR1 as SGHVS and CDR2 as FQNEAQ. This CDR3 spans 17 amino acids. Unmatched junction bases numbered 5, after V lost 0 bases and J lost 0 bases.

The rearrangement links TRBV27 to TRBJ1-1, with D perhaps TRBD1 (5 bases). The CDR3 has 15 amino acids. Germline V lookup: CDR1 MNHEY, CDR2 SMNVEV (reference sequence). V was clipped by 1 base and J by 1 base, with 10 bases between them. The CDR3 bases are TGTGCCAGCAGTTTATACCAGGGTTCGAACACTGAAGCTTTCTTT. It encodes CASSLYQGSNTEAFF.

The chain employs TRBV5-8 and TRBJ1-6, with a weak D call TRBD1 (5 bases). V was trimmed by 2 bases and J by 0 bases, leaving 15 bases between them. The CDR3 loop spans 18 amino acids. Germline V gene lookup returns CDR1 SGHTS and CDR2 YDEGEE. CDR3 in DNA: TGTGCCAGCAGCTTCCGGTCACCAGGGAGCTCCTATAATTCACCCCTCCACTTT. Translating it yields CASSFRSPGSSYNSPLHF.

The J gene is TRBJ2-7, the V gene TRBV5-4; perhaps TRBD2 as D (6 bases). The CDR3 covers 13 residues. Looked up from germline, CDR1 is SGHNT and CDR2 is YYREEE (reference sequence). Trimming shortened V by 4 bases and J by 4 bases, and 12 bases separated the two germline ends. The CDR3: CASSDGTFYEQYF. The CDR3 bases are TGTGCCAGCAGCGACGGGACTTTTTACGAGCAGTACTTC.

This chain links TRBV7-9 with TRBJ2-1; the D is unclear. Germline V gene sequence: CDR1 SEHNR, CDR2 FQNEAQ (reference sequence). The V end lost 1 base, the J end lost 5 bases, and 6 bases lay between the germline ends. The CDR3 has 13 residues. DNA of the CDR3: TGTGCCAGCAGCTTAGGGCGTAACAATGAGCAGTTCTTC. Protein product: CASSLGRNNEQFF.

In nucleotides, the CDR3 is TGTGCCAGCAGCCCTGGGACTAGCGTCATTCAGTACTTC. This translates into CASSPGTSVIQYF. The chain carries TRBV14 and TRBJ2-4; TRBD2 matches 10 bases. The CDR3 length is 13 residues. Germline V gene sequence: CDR1 SGHDN, CDR2 FVKESK. The V and J ends lost 4 bases and 9 bases, in that order; junction bases with no gene match: 3. The full variable domain, its missing parts supplied by reference TRBV14 and TRBJ2-4, is EAGVTQFPSHSVIEKGQTVTLRCDPISGHDNLYWYRRVMGKEIKFLLHFVKESKQDESGMPNNRFLAERTGGTYSTLKVQPAELEDSGVYFCASSPGTSVIQYFGAGTRLSVL.

The chain is built from TRBV28 and TRBJ2-3, with D maybe TRBD2 (7 bases). The V end lost 5 bases, the J end lost 4 bases, and 13 bases lay between the germline ends. Per the germline V gene, CDR1 is MDHEN and CDR2 is SYDVKM. The CDR3 is made up of 14 amino acids. Written as DNA, the CDR3 is TGTGCCAGCAGTCTGGGGGGGGGCCCAGATACGCAGTATTTT. Translating it yields CASSLGGGPDTQYF.

The chain couples TRBV9 to TRBJ2-7, with TRBD1 matching 8 bases. CDR3 length: 15 residues. V gave up 2 bases and J gave up 2 bases; unmatched junction bases: 6. Germline CDR1 SGDLS, CDR2 YYNGEE. Here the CDR3 reads CASSVGQGGTYEQYF. The DNA for the CDR3 is TGTGCCAGCAGCGTCGGACAGGGCGGGACCTACGAGCAGTACTTC.